This TCR beta chain was observed in a study of blood T cell repertoires in COVID-19. Looking at the study overall: The analysed material was cDNA or gDNA that came from T cells, B-cell-depleted T cells, or PBMCs.

In the original processing: Amplifying reference gene primers gave estimates of nucleated cell counts. The protocol was immunoSEQ multiplex PCR, while the TCRdb copy is restricted to in-frame clones and leaves out a portion. The D gene and trimming were derived from the DNA, and the V and J assignments and clone size from that table. This sample has some 180,000 clones, with around 90% found just once. This CDR3 region has 17 residues. V lost 1 base to trimming and J lost 9 bases, with 19 bases between them. Germline V gene lookup returns CDR1 SGHTA and CDR2 FQGNSA. Sequenced sample: peripheral blood. The chain combines TRBV7-2 with TRBJ1-6; perhaps TRBD1 as D (5 bases). This clonotype originated in a man aged 40-55 years with active or convalescent COVID-19. The CDR3 DNA reads TGTGCCAGCAGCTTAGAGACTGGTGTTCGGGGGACTTCACCCCTCCACTTT. It specifies CASSLETGVRGTSPLHF.